What follows are 19 T cell receptor beta chains derived from one specimen sequenced in a study of blood T cell repertoires in COVID-19. Generated by immunoSEQ multiplex PCR, the TCRdb table keeps only in-frame clones and is missing some. The sample has about 30,000 clones; approximately 85% are singletons. Sequenced sample: peripheral blood. The receptors here all came from a man aged 55 to 70 with active COVID-19.

The chain couples TRBV7-3 to TRBJ2-1, with D possibly being TRBD2 (6 bases). This CDR3 has 15 amino acids. Between the trimmed V and J ends, which lost 0 bases and 5 bases, there was a span of 11 bases. Per germline, CDR1 SGHTA and CDR2 FQGTGA. CDR3 sequence reads: CASSLTGLDNNEQFF. The DNA of the CDR3 is TGTGCCAGCAGCTTAACGGGACTGGATAACAATGAGCAGTTCTTC.

This rearrangement joins TRBV15 to TRBJ2-1; D is possibly TRBD2 (6 bases). The CDR3 extends over 15 amino acids. Germline loops: CDR1 LNHNV, CDR2 YYDKDF (reference sequence). The V and J ends lost 1 base and 2 bases respectively, with 9 bases between them. CDR3 region: CATSRGASAYNEQFF. For the CDR3, the DNA is TGTGCCACCAGCAGAGGGGCTAGCGCCTACAATGAGCAGTTCTTC. The variable domain in full, completed from reference TRBV15 and TRBJ2-1, reads DAMVIQNPRYQVTQFGKPVTLSCSQTLNHNVMYWYQQKSSQAPKLLFHYYDKDFNNEADTPDNFQSRRPNTSFCFLDIRSPGLGDTAMYLCATSRGASAYNEQFFGPGTRLTVL.

The rearrangement uses TRBV10-3 and TRBJ2-4; the match to TRBD2 covers 8 bases. Trimming at V came to 11 bases and at J to 7 bases, leaving 13 bases not matched to a gene. CDR1 is ENHRY and CDR2 is SYGVKD in the germline V gene. The length of the CDR3 is 14 residues. CDR3 sequence reads: CAAGAGVGLNIQYF. The CDR3 coding sequence is TGTGCCGCCGGAGCGGGAGTTGGGCTGAACATTCAGTACTTC.

The chain couples TRBV24-1 to TRBJ2-6; 7 bases fit TRBD1. CDR1 and CDR2 from the germline V gene are KGHDR and SFDVKD. J was trimmed by 0 bases and V by 5 bases; bases with no gene match: 9. CDR3 length equals 18 residues. The CDR3 nucleotides read TGTGCCACCAGTGGAGTTGGGACAGCGCTCTCTGGGGCCAACGTCCTGACTTTC. It is translated as CATSGVGTALSGANVLTF.

The V gene is TRBV30, the J gene TRBJ2-3; perhaps TRBD2 as D (6 bases). Between the trimmed V and J ends, which lost 4 bases and 2 bases, there was a span of 13 bases. The CDR3 totals 14 residues. Germline V gene sequence: CDR1 GTSNPN, CDR2 SVGIG (reference sequence). CDR3 amino acids: CAWKLLANTDTQYF. Here the CDR3 DNA reads TGTGCCTGGAAGTTGCTAGCGAACACAGATACGCAGTATTTT.

The chain carries TRBV11-2 and TRBJ2-7; no definite D call. Trimming left V 4 bases short and J 4 bases short, with 5 bases between. This CDR3 contains 11 residues. CDR1 and CDR2 (germline): SGHAT, FQNNGV. The CDR3 bases are TGTGCCAGCAGCTCTTTGTACGAGCAGTACTTC. It translates to CASSSLYEQYF.

The rearrangement uses TRBV28 and TRBJ1-4, with TRBD1 matching 9 bases. CDR1 is MDHEN and CDR2 is SYDVKM in the germline V gene. V trimming: 0 bases; J trimming: 5 bases; junction bases outside the gene matches: 1. The CDR3 extends over 15 amino acids. In DNA form, the CDR3 reads TGTGCCAGCAGTTTATGGACAGGGGGAAATGAAAAACTGTTTTTT. Encoded protein: CASSLWTGGNEKLFF. Supplemented by reference TRBV28 and TRBJ1-4, the full variable domain reads DVKVTQSSRYLVKRTGEKVFLECVQDMDHENMFWYRQDPGLGLRLIYFSYDVKMKEKGDIPEGYSVSREKKERFSLILESASTNQTSMYLCASSLWTGGNEKLFFGSGTQLSVL.

The chain combines TRBV19 with TRBJ2-7, with TRBD1 matching over 7 bases. The CDR3 runs to 14 residues. The germline gives CDR1 LNHDA, CDR2 SQIVND (reference sequence). V was clipped by 5 bases and J by 0 bases; unmatched bases: 4. The CDR3 is CASSSRDSSYEQYF. The CDR3 DNA reads as TGTGCCAGTAGTTCCCGGGACAGCTCCTACGAGCAGTACTTC.

The chain couples TRBV4-1 to TRBJ2-3, with D perhaps TRBD2 (6 bases). Looked up from germline, CDR1 is MGHRA and CDR2 is YSYEKL. CDR3 length: 18 residues. V dropped 2 bases and J dropped 0 bases, with 18 bases sitting between them. CDR3 protein: CASSQRRVASVSTDTQYF. The CDR3 DNA reads as TGCGCCAGCAGCCAACGGAGGGTGGCTAGCGTTAGCACAGATACGCAGTATTTT.

The V and J genes are TRBV3-1 (or the pseudogene TRBV3-2) and TRBJ1-3, with 7 positions matching TRBD1. The CDR3 is 15 residues long. V trimming: 4 bases; J trimming: 4 bases; junction bases outside the gene matches: 7. CDR1 and CDR2 (germline): LGHDT, YNNKEL (reference sequence). The CDR3 DNA reads TGTGCCAGCAGCCCCCTGGGGGGACAGGGAAACACCATATATTTT. Translation gives CASSPLGGQGNTIYF.

This clone was counted between two and nine times. The V gene is TRBV30, the J gene TRBJ2-7, with D possibly being TRBD2 (5 bases). The CDR3 runs 14 residues. Trimming pared 1 base from V and 4 bases from J, leaving 14 bases between. Germline CDR1 GTSNPN, CDR2 SVGIG (reference sequence). CDR3 nucleotides: TGTGCCTGGAGTGCTCGGAGCGGTTGGTACGAGCAGTACGTC. Translated, it gives CAWSARSGWYEQYV.

This chain uses TRBV3-1 (or the pseudogene TRBV3-2) with TRBJ2-3; 14 bases are shared with TRBD2. Trimming removed 4 bases from V and 7 bases from J; junction bases left unmatched: 13. Germline assignment: CDR1 LGHDT and CDR2 YNNKEL (reference sequence). This CDR3 is built from 18 residues. The CDR3 nucleotides read TGTGCCAGCAGCCGGGTTGAAGGGACTAGCGGGAGTGGGAATACGCAGTATTTT. It translates to CASSRVEGTSGSGNTQYF.

V and J are TRBV27 and TRBJ2-7; weak D call: TRBD2 (5 bases). The V gene lost 0 bases and the J gene lost 6 bases, with 12 bases spanning the gap. Germline V lookup: CDR1 MNHEY, CDR2 SMNVEV (reference sequence). This CDR3 spans 14 amino acids. The CDR3 DNA reads TGTGCCAGCAGTTTATCCGGTCGCGGAGGCGAGCAGTACTTC. Translated, it gives CASSLSGRGGEQYF.

This rearrangement joins TRBV11-3 to TRBJ2-1; 9 bases fit TRBD2. After removal of 2 bases from V and 7 bases from J, the junction contained 3 bases not matched to a gene. The CDR3 extends over 14 amino acids. From germline, CDR1 is SGHNT and CDR2 YENEEA. The CDR3, as DNA: TGTGCCAGCAGCTTAATCCTAGCGGGAAATGAGCAGTTCTTC. It is translated as CASSLILAGNEQFF.

This clone was picked up a small number of times. The chain uses TRBV9 and TRBJ2-1; 8 bases are shared with TRBD2. The junction had 6 bases not matched to a gene; V was cut back by 0 bases and J by 7 bases. Germline V gene data show CDR1 as SGDLS and CDR2 as YYNGEE. The CDR3 runs to 15 residues. The CDR3 DNA is TGTGCCAGCAGCGTAGGAGCGGGAGTACGTAATGAGCAGTTCTTC. Translated: CASSVGAGVRNEQFF. The full variable domain, with the rest looked up from reference TRBV9 and TRBJ2-1, is DSGVTQTPKHLITATGQRVTLRCSPRSGDLSVYWYQQSLDQGLQFLIQYYNGEERAKGNILERFSAQQFPDLHSELNLSSLELGDSALYFCASSVGAGVRNEQFFGPGTRLTVL.

This clone was counted only a few times. In nucleotides, the CDR3 is TGTGCCAGCGAAACGGGGTGGACAGGGCTGTACAATGAGCAGTTCTTC. It translates to CASETGWTGLYNEQFF. V is TRBV2 and J is TRBJ2-1; 8 bases map to TRBD1. CDR1 and CDR2 from the germline V gene are SNHLY and FYNNEI. V was pared by 8 bases and J by 4 bases, with 13 bases of the junction left unmatched. This CDR3 region has 16 residues. The full variable domain, rest sourced from reference TRBV2 and TRBJ2-1, is EPEVTQTPSHQVTQMGQEVILRCVPISNHLYFYWYRQILGQKVEFLVSFYNNEISEKSEIFDDQFSVERPDGSNFTLKIRSTKLEDSAMYFCASETGWTGLYNEQFFGPGTRLTVL.

V gene TRBV7-9 combines with J gene TRBJ2-5; 15 bases agree with TRBD2. Germline V gene lookup returns CDR1 SEHNR and CDR2 FQNEAQ (reference sequence). J was trimmed by 2 bases and V by 4 bases; bases with no gene match: 5. The CDR3 consists of 17 residues. CDR3 protein: CASSSRGTSGRQETQYF. CDR3 bases: TGTGCCAGCAGCTCTCGGGGGACTAGCGGGAGGCAAGAGACCCAGTACTTC.

The chain recombines TRBV28 with TRBJ2-7, with 9 bases lining up with TRBD1. The CDR3 consists of 17 residues. V lost 7 bases, J lost 4 bases, and 17 bases stayed unmatched. CDR1 is MDHEN and CDR2 is SYDVKM in the germline V gene. CDR3 DNA: TGTGCCAGCAAACCAACAAGAGGGACGGACAGGGGATACGAGCAGTACTTC. This gives the protein CASKPTRGTDRGYEQYF.

This chain connects TRBV2 to TRBJ2-7; weak D call: TRBD2 (6 bases). The CDR3 totals 14 residues. V lost 9 bases and J 0 bases, leaving 15 bases between the germline ends. Per germline, CDR1 SNHLY and CDR2 FYNNEI. CDR3 residues: CASKAGQSSYEQYF. The CDR3 bases are TGTGCCAGTAAAGCGGGCCAAAGCTCCTACGAGCAGTACTTC.